The following is a T cell receptor (beta chain) sequence with its context. This clonotype showed up many times. Its cognate antigen has yet to be identified. There are no base qualities to consult, and no much larger clone falls within one base. The sample comes from a study of T cells in Graves' hyperthyroidism and ophthalmopathy (dated by TCRdb to the late 2010s). As for the study more broadly: Peripheral blood samples were taken at the time of initial diagnosis, prior to any treatment. Once sampling was done, hyperthyroidism patients were given methimazole at a starting dose of 30 mg daily, whereas ophthalmopathy patients were given high-dose intravenous methylprednisolone. To identify TCR V-J signatures that set the groups apart, the researchers used a discovery cohort of approximately 98 patients, made up of fewer than 50 with Graves' ophthalmopathy and 55 to 65 with stable Graves' hyperthyroidism. According to the paper, TCR Vbeta CDR3 sequencing was carried out on some 130 peripheral blood samples, which came from 40 to 45 ophthalmopathy, under 80 hyperthyroidism and roughly 17 progressor patients. In addition, the study compared T-cell repertoires in thyroid tissue and in blood from six Graves' hyperthyroidism patients. The 95 to 100 discovery patients were divided at random into training and test sets in a 7:3 ratio. An independent validation cohort of about 20 hyperthyroidism patients and about 16 patients who later progressed to ophthalmopathy tested prospective prediction of ophthalmopathy. What the research found in general, with its limitations: Sample size was not statistically predetermined, and blinding of investigators to group allocation was not performed. In validation, the model predicted progression to ophthalmopathy a median of roughly 6.1 months before onset, with 70% to 71% sensitivity and about 72% specificity. Most expanded thyroid clonotypes (frequency above 0.001) were also detected in blood, a finding suggesting that blood repertoires may reflect thyroid immune responses. Ophthalmopathy was separated from stable hyperthyroidism by a 13 V-J signature model, with approximately 85% sensitivity and 81% to 83% specificity obtained in cross-validation and 80%/75% obtained in testing.

TCR beta CDR3 regions were amplified from RNA transcripts. The TCR CDR3 was subjected to a first round of RT-PCR using the HTBI primer set and the Qiagen OneStep RT-PCR kit. Libraries were constructed in a second round of multiplex PCR, after which size selection and purification were carried out. The libraries were sequenced on an Illumina HiSeq2000 using paired-end 100 bp reads. As for how the authors treated the data: SOAPnuke was used to process the raw data, removing reads that contained adapters or uncalled bases, had a mean Phred below 15, or lacked an exact match to the constant primer or identifier. COPE v1.2.5 was used to merge the high-quality paired reads, and each unique nucleotide sequence was defined as a clonotype. MiTCR v1.1 was used to align the clonotypes against IMGT TRBV, TRBD and TRBJ reference segments. The analysis was restricted to V-J combinations with a frequency above 0.0001, which together covered roughly 99% of the repertoires. The TCS score was defined as F50 (clonal expansion) divided by E x V (chaos), with BLOSUM62-based TCRdist calculated between CDR3 peptides within each V-J. Welch's t-statistics and random forest reduced just over 500 V-J features to about 13, which were used in a naive Bayes classifier (R e1071). TCRdb ran its own pipeline on the public reads, namely fastp trimming at Q25 and MiXCR clone calling, and kept in-frame beta chains. One record per CDR3 amino acid sequence lists the most common genes and DNA. It is TCRdb's table, rather than the study itself, that gives the V and J calls and clone size. Present in this sample are fewer than 800,000 distinct CDR3 sequences, roughly 15% of which were seen just once. The ten largest clones take up 8.4% of the sample.

Stable Graves' hyperthyroidism was defined as the absence of progression to ophthalmopathy over 18 months of follow-up. Hyperthyroidism patients were newly diagnosed, with disease duration under 2 months, and aged 18 to 65 years. Any patient with an uncontrolled infection, another autoimmune disease, pregnancy or lactation was excluded. Diagnoses relied on clinical symptoms, serum thyroxine and TRAb, thyroid ultrasound and orbital computed tomography. Ficoll-Paque density gradient centrifugation was used to isolate PBMCs from around 10 ml of fresh peripheral blood. Total RNA was extracted with Trizol reagent, and quality was checked on an Agilent 2100 Bioanalyzer. Sequences KGHSH (CDR1) and LQKENI (CDR2) are obtained from the germline V gene. The CDR3 measures 15 amino acids from cysteine to phenylalanine. The sequence is cut down to CDR3 DNA, 45 bases in frame from base 1. Trimming at the junction amounts to 2 bases on V and 5 bases on J, and the germline ends lie 15 bases apart.

This receptor was identified in a young man with Graves' hyperthyroidism. The chain couples TRBV18 to TRBJ2-5; tentative D gene TRBD2, with 7 bases matching. Input material: blood. At the DNA level, the sequence is TGTGCCAGCTCACCAAACCGGGGGGCTGAGGAGACCCAGTACTTC. Its protein reads: CASSPNRGAEETQYF.